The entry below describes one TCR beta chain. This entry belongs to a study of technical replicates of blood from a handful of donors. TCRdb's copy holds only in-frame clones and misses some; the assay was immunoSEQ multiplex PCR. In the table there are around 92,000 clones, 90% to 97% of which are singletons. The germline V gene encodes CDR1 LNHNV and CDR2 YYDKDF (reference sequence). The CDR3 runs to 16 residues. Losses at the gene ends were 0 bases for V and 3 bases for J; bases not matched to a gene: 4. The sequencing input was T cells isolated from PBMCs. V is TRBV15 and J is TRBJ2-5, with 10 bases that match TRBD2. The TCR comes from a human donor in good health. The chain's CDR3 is CATSRDGLAGEETQYF. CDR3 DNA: TGTGCCACCAGCAGAGATGGCCTAGCGGGGGAAGAGACCCAGTACTTC. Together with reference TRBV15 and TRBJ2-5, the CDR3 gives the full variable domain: DAMVIQNPRYQVTQFGKPVTLSCSQTLNHNVMYWYQQKSSQAPKLLFHYYDKDFNNEADTPDNFQSRRPNTSFCFLDIRSPGLGDTAMYLCATSRDGLAGEETQYFGPGTRLLVL.